This T cell receptor beta chain was sequenced in a study of T cell responses to AZD1222 COVID-19 vaccine. On this clone itself: Its antigen is unknown.

Assay used: immunoSEQ multiplex PCR; TCRdb lists only in-frame clones, some missing. The repertoire holds roughly 150,000 clones, with approximately 88% as singletons. Findings and caveats of the study: The sample set comprised mostly white British donors with more females, and clonal diversity was possibly underestimated.

The specimen was peripheral blood, collected on day 0 of AZD1222 vaccination. The TCR comes from an adult in good health.

CDR3 coding DNA: TGTGCCAGCAGTGAATCCCACGAGCAGTACTTC. Amino acid sequence: CASSESHEQYF. The genes are TRBV25-1 and TRBJ2-7; D call uncertain. V was pared by 1 base and J by 5 bases, with 3 bases between. This CDR3 is 11 amino acids long. Germline V lookup: CDR1 MGHDK, CDR2 SYGVNS.